These 17 T cell receptor beta chains were sequenced from one sample in a study of blood T cell repertoires in COVID-19. The assay was immunoSEQ multiplex PCR, and TCRdb's table has in-frame clones only and misses some. The table has about 120,000 clones, 86% seen once; the top ten hold about 7.4%. The specimen was peripheral blood. The receptor source for this set is a man between 65 and 80 years old who had recovered from COVID-19.

The V gene is TRBV6-5, the J gene TRBJ1-1; D may be TRBD1 (6 bases). Per germline, CDR1 MNHEY and CDR2 SVGAGI. Trimming pared 5 bases from V and 4 bases from J, leaving 11 bases between. The CDR3 is 13 residues long. The CDR3 region has the DNA TGTGCCAGCAGTAGGTTGGGGGCCACTGAAGCTTTCTTT. Amino acid sequence: CASSRLGATEAFF.

This rearrangement joins TRBV7-2 to TRBJ1-6; D unclear. There are 16 residues in the CDR3. Trimming took 4 bases from V and 9 from J, leaving 19 bases between them. Germline-derived CDR1 and CDR2 are SGHTA and FQGNSA. Here the CDR3 reads CASSYRTGITGSPLHF. The CDR3, as DNA: TGTGCCAGCAGCTACCGAACCGGGATCACGGGTTCACCCCTCCACTTT.

In the case of this clone: The same CDR3 also results from other DNA sequences found in this sample. V is TRBV5-1 and J is TRBJ2-7, with 7 bases aligning to TRBD1. Germline V lookup: CDR1 SGHRS, CDR2 YFSETQ. This CDR3 has 14 residues. V was clipped by 4 bases and J by 2 bases; unmatched bases: 6. CDR3: CASSPGQATYEQYF. DNA for the CDR3: TGCGCCAGCAGCCCCGGACAGGCTACCTACGAGCAGTACTTC.

V is TRBV5-1 and J is TRBJ2-5, with 7 bases lining up with TRBD2. This CDR3 has 14 amino acids. Germline CDR1 SGHRS, CDR2 YFSETQ. Trimming cost V 3 bases and J 4 bases; bases outside gene matches: 6. CDR3 bases: TGCGCCAGCAGCTCGGGGACTAAAGGAGAGACCCAGTACTTC. It specifies CASSSGTKGETQYF. The variable domain in full, with the rest retrieved from reference TRBV5-1 and TRBJ2-5, is KAGVTQTPRYLIKTRGQQVTLSCSPISGHRSVSWYQQTPGQGLQFLFEYFSETQRNKGNFPGRFSGRQFSNSRSEMNVSTLELGDSALYLCASSSGTKGETQYFGPGTRLLVL.

The chain uses TRBV3-1 (or the pseudogene TRBV3-2) and TRBJ2-3; D is possibly TRBD2 (6 bases). With 2 bases removed from V and 3 bases from J, the gap between germline ends came to 24 bases. Germline-derived CDR1 and CDR2 are LGHDT and YNNKEL (reference sequence). The CDR3 covers 19 residues. This CDR3 is CASSQLTRKDCGGTDTQYF. DNA of the CDR3: TGTGCCAGCAGCCAACTCACCCGGAAGGACTGCGGAGGGACAGATACGCAGTATTTT.

The V gene is TRBV7-9, the J gene TRBJ1-3; unclear D gene. Germline-derived CDR1 and CDR2 are SEHNR and FQNEAQ (reference sequence). The CDR3 contains 15 residues. Trimming cost V 0 bases and J 0 bases, with 6 bases left between them. The CDR3 DNA follows: TGTGCCAGCAGCTTAGCAGGACTCTCTGGAAACACCATATATTTT. This sequence encodes CASSLAGLSGNTIYF.

Written as DNA, the CDR3 is TGTGCCAGCAGCCCCGGGGGCTCTGGGGCCAACGTCCTGACTTTC. As protein: CASSPGGSGANVLTF. V and J are TRBV9 and TRBJ2-6; D may be TRBD2 (6 bases). From germline, CDR1 is SGDLS and CDR2 YYNGEE. The length of the CDR3 is 15 residues. The ends were cut back, 4 bases at V and 0 bases at J, with 8 bases in the middle.

The chain recombines TRBV7-8 with TRBJ1-6, with a tentative D call TRBD1 (6 bases). V lost 5 bases, J lost 6 bases, and 14 bases lay in between. The CDR3 sequence is 15 residues long. Germline values: CDR1 SGHVS, CDR2 FQNEAQ. CDR3 sequence: CASSPIQGVNSPLHF. Here the CDR3 DNA reads TGTGCCAGCAGCCCGATACAGGGTGTTAATTCACCCCTCCACTTT. Supplemented by reference TRBV7-8 and TRBJ1-6, the full variable domain reads GAGVSQSPRYKVAKRGQDVALRCDPISGHVSLFWYQQALGQGPEFLTYFQNEAQLDKSGLPSDRFFAERPEGSVSTLKIQRTQQEDSAVYLCASSPIQGVNSPLHFGNGTRLTVT.

V gene TRBV5-4 combines with J gene TRBJ2-5; the match to TRBD2 covers 9 bases. The CDR3 loop spans 14 amino acids. J gave up 5 bases and V 6 bases, and 8 bases lay outside the gene matches. The V gene's germline CDR1 is SGHNT and CDR2 YYREEE (reference sequence). The CDR3 coding sequence is TGTGCCAGCACCCCGGGACTAGCATTCGAGACCCAGTACTTC. Its protein product is CASTPGLAFETQYF.

The rearrangement joins TRBV28 to TRBJ2-5, with 9 bases that match TRBD1. CDR3 length equals 15 residues. CDR1 MDHEN and CDR2 SYDVKM come from the germline V gene. J lost 3 bases, V lost 6 bases, and 8 bases had no gene match. CDR3 in amino acids: CASSRGTGIEETQYF. CDR3 coding DNA: TGTGCCAGCAGCCGTGGGACAGGGATTGAAGAGACCCAGTACTTC.

V is TRBV5-1 and J is TRBJ2-2; 7 positions match TRBD1. In germline, CDR1 is SGHRS, CDR2 YFSETQ. Trimming took 5 bases from V and 0 from J; bases not matched to a gene: 4. This CDR3 comprises 15 residues. The CDR3 coding sequence is TGCGCCAGCAGAACAGGGGTTTCGAACACCGGGGAGCTGTTTTTT. This translates into CASRTGVSNTGELFF.

This clone was recorded once. This chain connects TRBV5-5 to TRBJ1-2, with 9 nucleotides matching TRBD1. The J segment lost 3 bases and the V segment lost 0 bases, leaving 6 bases of the junction unmatched. Germline lookup yields CDR1 SGHKS and CDR2 YYEKEE (reference sequence). There are 16 residues in the CDR3. The CDR3 protein is CASSLEQGASYYGYTF. The DNA for the CDR3 is TGTGCCAGCAGCTTGGAACAGGGGGCCTCCTACTATGGCTACACCTTC.

The chain employs TRBV7-8 and TRBJ1-2; TRBD1 matches at 7 bases. Germline V gene lookup returns CDR1 SGHVS and CDR2 FQNEAQ. Unmatched junction bases numbered 5, after V lost 5 bases and J lost 8 bases. The CDR3 totals 12 residues. CDR3 in amino acids: CASSPGQTGYTF. DNA of the CDR3: TGTGCCAGCAGCCCGGGACAGACCGGCTACACCTTC.

In its sample, this clone was seen once. The gene calls are TRBV19 and TRBJ1-5; D is ambiguous. Germline V gene data show CDR1 as LNHDA and CDR2 as SQIVND (reference sequence). Trimming took off 5 bases at V and 4 bases at J, with 15 bases between the two ends. The CDR3 loop spans 15 amino acids. The CDR3 here is CASSPRRVDNQPQHF. For the CDR3, the DNA is TGTGCCAGTAGTCCCCGGCGGGTTGATAATCAGCCCCAGCATTTT.

This rearrangement joins TRBV24-1 to TRBJ2-2; 7 positions agree with TRBD1. The germline gives CDR1 KGHDR, CDR2 SFDVKD. This CDR3 contains 16 residues. V gave up 7 bases and J gave up 3 bases; unmatched junction bases: 10. The CDR3 nucleotides are TGTGCCACCAGCTCGAGGGGGCTAGCCGACACCGGGGAGCTGTTTTTT. Translated: CATSSRGLADTGELFF.

In the case of this clone: Other DNA sequences in the same sample also yield this CDR3. The chain recombines TRBV7-2 with TRBJ2-3, with 10 bases fitting TRBD2. V was pared by 3 bases and J by 4 bases, with 4 bases of the junction left unmatched. Germline lookup yields CDR1 SGHTA and CDR2 FQGNSA. CDR3 length: 15 amino acids. The CDR3 nucleotides read TGTGCCAGCAGCTTGGCTAGCGGGAGAGCAGATACGCAGTATTTT. Residues: CASSLASGRADTQYF.

This clone has more than one count but fewer than ten. The rearrangement uses TRBV7-2 and TRBJ1-2; no definite D call. The CDR3 covers 13 residues. Germline CDR1 reads SGHTA; CDR2 reads FQGNSA. Trimming stripped 1 base from V and 3 bases from J, with 6 bases between. The CDR3 nucleotides are TGTGCCAGCAGCTTAGAACAGCACTATGGCTACACCTTC. Translating gives CASSLEQHYGYTF.